Below, 17 T cell receptor beta chains from the same sample are listed, as sequenced in a study of metastatic and nonmetastatic thyroid tumors. TCRdb reanalyzed the PCR reads via MiXCR. Of about 4,300 clones in the sample, about 20% are singletons; the top ten hold 33%. Each patient came to thyroid surgery without any prior treatment (of any kind). Source material: tumor tissue. The receptors come from a male donor with papillary thyroid cancer or a benign thyroid nodule (not recorded which). Some clones in this sample may be carry-over from other donors' samples.

V and J are TRBV28 and TRBJ1-5, with a tentative D call TRBD1 (5 bases). The CDR3 length is 16 residues. Trimming shortened V by 6 bases and J by 1 base, and 16 bases separated the two germline ends. CDR1 is MDHEN, CDR2 SYDVKM, per germline. CDR3 coding DNA: TGTGCCAGCAGGCGCGGTTGGGCAGGGAGCAATCAGCCCCAGCATTTT. As protein: CASRRGWAGSNQPQHF.

This clone was seen a handful of times. This chain uses TRBV6-2 or TRBV6-3 with TRBJ2-2; D remains unclear. Germline lookup yields CDR1 MNHEY and CDR2 SVGEGT. The CDR3 spans 11 residues. V lost 5 bases and J lost 7, with 5 bases in between. The CDR3 loop reads CASSTVGELFF. The CDR3 DNA sequence: TGTGCCAGCAGTACAGTCGGGGAGCTGTTTTTT.

Remarks on this clone: The junction departs from germline at one end; a sequencing error may be responsible. V and J are TRBV27 and TRBJ1-3; 8 nucleotides agree with TRBD1. Germline V CDR1 and CDR2: MNHEY, SMNVEV (reference sequence). This CDR3 spans 17 amino acids. The CDR3 loop reads CASSLRAGGDSVNTIYF. The CDR3, as DNA: TGTGCCAGCAGTTTAAGGGCAGGGGGCGACTCTGTAAACACCATATATTTT.

Ten or more counts support this clone. The chain couples TRBV7-9 to TRBJ1-1, with a possible D match to TRBD1 (6 bases). The CDR3 has 13 residues. Germline values: CDR1 SEHNR, CDR2 FQNEAQ (reference sequence). The V gene lost 3 bases and the J gene lost 4 bases, with 9 bases spanning the gap. CDR3 nucleotides: TGTGCCAGCAGCTTGGAACAGGGCACTGAAGCTTTCTTT. Protein product: CASSLEQGTEAFF.

This clone occurred a few times. The CDR3 loop reads CASSFSVVGGGGTDTQYF. CDR3 bases: TGTGCCAGCAGCTTCTCGGTTGTGGGGGGAGGGGGCACAGATACGCAGTATTTT. This sequence joins TRBV11-2 and TRBJ2-3; 7 nucleotides match TRBD2. The CDR3 loop spans 18 amino acids. Germline CDR1 SGHAT, CDR2 FQNNGV. Trimming cost V 3 bases and J 1 base; bases outside gene matches: 13.

The chain couples TRBV6-2 or TRBV6-3 to TRBJ1-1; D gene unclear. Germline CDR1 and CDR2: MNHEY and SVGEGT. The V end lost 2 bases, the J end lost 1 base, and 5 bases lay between the germline ends. This CDR3 region has 13 residues. The CDR3, as DNA: TGTGCCAGCAGTTACGCAGGGAACACTGAAGCTTTCTTT. Translated: CASSYAGNTEAFF.

The table lists this clone with a few counts. The chain has TRBV6-1 and TRBJ1-2, with a weak D call TRBD1 (6 bases). CDR1 MNHNS and CDR2 SASEGT come from the germline V gene. This CDR3 contains 14 residues. V lost 5 bases, J lost 0 bases, and 10 bases lay in between. The CDR3 DNA is TGTGCCAGCAGTAAGGGACACTCTAACTATGGCTACACCTTC. Amino acids: CASSKGHSNYGYTF.

Worth noting for this clone: This is likely a read error, given that the CDR3 carries no conserved phenylalanine or tryptophan at its end. As DNA, the CDR3 is TGTGCCAGCAGCCTTTGGGGGAACACTGAGCAGTTCTCC. Its protein product is CASSLWGNTEQFS. This chain links TRBV11-1 with TRBJ2-1, with D perhaps being TRBD1 or TRBD2 (5 bases each). Germline CDR1 reads SGHAT; CDR2 reads FQDESV (reference sequence). The CDR3 is 13 amino acids. V gave up 5 bases and J gave up 9 bases, with 14 bases separating them.

V gene TRBV7-2 combines with J gene TRBJ2-1; 12 positions agree with TRBD2. Germline assignment: CDR1 SGHTA and CDR2 FQGNSA. The CDR3 is made up of 14 amino acids. J gave up 4 bases and V 7 bases, and 2 bases lay outside the gene matches. The CDR3 DNA reads TGTGCCAGCACCGGGACTAGCGGGTACAATGAGCAGTTCTTC. Translating it yields CASTGTSGYNEQFF.

The rearrangement joins TRBV6-5 to TRBJ1-6; no clear D gene. From germline, CDR1 is MNHEY and CDR2 SVGAGI. The V gene lost 0 bases and the J gene lost 0 bases, with 9 bases spanning the gap. The CDR3 spans 17 residues. The CDR3 region is CASSYSGRGSYNSPLHF. The CDR3 region has the DNA TGTGCCAGCAGTTACTCCGGTCGGGGCTCCTATAATTCACCCCTCCACTTT.

V gene TRBV11-2 combines with J gene TRBJ2-2; 7 bases line up with TRBD1. The V gene's germline CDR1 is SGHAT and CDR2 FQNNGV. This CDR3 has 17 residues. V lost 3 bases and J lost 2; bases outside the gene matches: 9. CDR3: CASSFLTGPVNTGELFF. For the CDR3, the DNA is TGTGCCAGCAGCTTCTTGACAGGGCCGGTCAACACCGGGGAGCTGTTTTTT.

This clone is medium-sized (0.01 to 0.1%). V usage is TRBV12-3 or TRBV12-4 and J usage is TRBJ2-6; TRBD1 matches 11 bases. Trimming removed 6 bases from V and 0 bases from J; junction bases left unmatched: 7. CDR3 length equals 18 residues. The DNA for the CDR3 is TGTGCCAGCAGCCAAGGGGGGACAGGGGGCTCTGGGGCCAACGTCCTGACTTTC. It specifies CASSQGGTGGSGANVLTF.

This clone has a handful of counts. The V call is TRBV19, the J call TRBJ1-1; a possible D gene is TRBD1 (6 bases). CDR3 size: 15 residues. Trimming pared 5 bases from V and 4 bases from J, leaving 17 bases between. Germline CDR1 LNHDA, CDR2 SQIVND (reference sequence). The CDR3 DNA sequence: TGTGCCAGTAGTCCTCAAAACAGGGCGACCACTGAAGCTTTCTTT. This codes for CASSPQNRATTEAFF.

This clone has more than one count but fewer than ten. The V gene is TRBV30, the J gene TRBJ2-3, with D perhaps matching TRBD1 (5 bases). Trimming cost V 3 bases and J 2 bases, with 9 bases left between them. This CDR3 has 13 amino acids. Germline loops: CDR1 GTSNPN, CDR2 SVGIG (reference sequence). Written as DNA, the CDR3 is TGTGCCTGGAGCCCCGGACACACAGATACGCAGTATTTT. It translates to CAWSPGHTDTQYF.

V gene TRBV12-3 or TRBV12-4 combines with J gene TRBJ1-2, with D possibly matching TRBD1 (6 bases). This CDR3 is 17 amino acids long. V lost 3 bases and J lost 3, with 20 bases in between. The CDR3 sequence: CASSFFGGLRGDYGYTF. The CDR3 DNA sequence: TGTGCCAGCAGTTTTTTTGGGGGGCTTCGGGGGGACTATGGCTACACCTTC.

There are a few counts of this clone. V and J are TRBV28 and TRBJ1-6; 9 bases line up with TRBD1. With V trimmed by 5 bases and J by 9 bases, 8 bases remained unmatched. Germline assignment: CDR1 MDHEN and CDR2 SYDVKM. This CDR3 comprises 15 residues. CDR3 loop: CASSTGDREGSPLHF. The DNA for the CDR3 is TGTGCCAGCAGTACCGGGGACAGGGAAGGTTCACCCCTCCACTTT.

About this clone: The junction differs from germline at one of its ends, possibly a read error. The rearrangement uses TRBV7-3 and TRBJ2-2; 9 positions match TRBD2. The length of the CDR3 is 16 residues. The V gene's germline CDR1 is SGHTA and CDR2 FQGTGA. For the CDR3, the DNA is TGTGCCAGCAGCCCTATGACTAGCGGCAGACACCGGGGAGCTGTTTTT. This encodes CASSPMTSGRHRGAVF.